This T cell receptor (beta chain) comes out of a study of cytotoxic CD8 clonotypes in ibrutinib-treated CLL. Background on the study: Once treatment had gone on for a median of 12 months, range 6 to 36, response samples were drawn. Study-wide findings and caveats: Baseline-level clonality went beyond age-matched healthy donors and moved in step with circulating CD8+ T-cell counts. Patients with sustained remission and those progressing were sampled at differing times.

Assay: immunoSEQ multiplex PCR; the TCRdb copy retains only in-frame clones and omits some. The table includes 20,000 to 30,000 clones, about 69% detected once. The J segment lost 10 bases and the V segment lost 4 bases, leaving 9 bases of the junction unmatched. The CDR3 covers 15 residues. CDR1 is SGHDN, CDR2 FVKESK, per germline. As input for TCR beta libraries, roughly 2.1 micrograms of genomic DNA came from cryopreserved PBMCs. A remark on this clone: The antigen remains unidentified.

The sequence came from a human donor with chronic lymphocytic leukemia. Specimen: PBMCs, collected after 12 months of ibrutinib treatment. The V call is TRBV14, the J call TRBJ1-6; 8 nucleotides line up with TRBD1. The CDR3 nucleotides read TGTGCCAGCAGCCTCCTTGACAGGGGTCAGTCACCCCTCCACTTT. Its protein product is CASSLLDRGQSPLHF.